These T cell receptor beta chains were read from a single sample in a study of cytomegalovirus exposure and HLA in healthy donors. Clones were sequenced by immunoSEQ multiplex PCR, and TCRdb holds only the in-frame ones, with some missing. Of around 130,000 clones listed, 70% are singletons. Specimen: PBMCs. These receptors were taken from a woman younger than 45 in good health and CMV-seronegative. The CDR3 runs from the conserved cysteine through the conserved F or W. D genes are given only for firm matches. A clone size is listed for some rows: how often the clone was seen (once, few, many), or a class if it is expanded.

CDR3 DNA: TGTGCCAGCAACGCGGTAAACACCGGGGAGCTGTTTTTT
CDR3 protein: CASNAVNTGELFF
D gene: NA
J gene: TRBJ2-2
V gene: TRBV5-4
clone size: NA

CDR3 DNA: TGCGCCAGCAGCTTTGGACAGGGATACACTGAAGCTTTCTTT
CDR3 protein: CASSFGQGYTEAFF
D gene: TRBD1
J gene: TRBJ1-1
V gene: TRBV5-1
clone size: NA

CDR3 DNA: TGTGCCAGCAGCGCGGGACAGGGTTACGGGGAAGAGACCCAGTACTTC
CDR3 protein: CASSAGQGYGEETQYF
D gene: TRBD1
J gene: TRBJ2-5
V gene: TRBV5-4
clone size: NA

CDR3 DNA: TGTGTTAGCGGATACAATGAGCAGTTCTTC
CDR3 protein: CVSGYNEQFF
D gene: NA
J gene: TRBJ2-1
V gene: TRBV28
clone size: NA

CDR3 DNA: TGCGCCAGCAGCCAAGATCCCGGGACTGGGGGAAAACTGTTTTTT
CDR3 protein: CASSQDPGTGGKLFF
D gene: NA
J gene: TRBJ1-4
V gene: TRBV4-3
clone size: NA

CDR3 DNA: TGCGCCAGCAGCCCACCACAGGAGCCTAACTATGGCTACACCTTC
CDR3 protein: CASSPPQEPNYGYTF
D gene: NA
J gene: TRBJ1-2
V gene: TRBV5-1
clone size: NA

CDR3 DNA: TGTGCCAGCAGCGATTCGCGGACAGGGGCAGAGACCCAGTACTTC
CDR3 protein: CASSDSRTGAETQYF
D gene: TRBD1
J gene: TRBJ2-5
V gene: TRBV7-2
clone size: NA

CDR3 DNA: TGTGCCAGCAGCGCACCCCGGGACAGAGACTCTGGAAACACCATATATTTT
CDR3 protein: CASSAPRDRDSGNTIYF
D gene: TRBD1
J gene: TRBJ1-3
V gene: TRBV9
clone size: NA

CDR3 DNA: TGTGCCAGCTCACCACCGAATCCGTCGGATGAAAAACTGTTTTTT
CDR3 protein: CASSPPNPSDEKLFF
D gene: NA
J gene: TRBJ1-4
V gene: TRBV18
clone size: NA

CDR3 DNA: TGTGCCAGCAGTTTCACACAGGGTGGGACTGAAGCTTTCTTT
CDR3 protein: CASSFTQGGTEAFF
D gene: NA
J gene: TRBJ1-1
V gene: TRBV27
clone size: once

CDR3 DNA: TGTGCCAGCTCACCCGGGACAGGGAGGGACGAGCAGTACTTC
CDR3 protein: CASSPGTGRDEQYF
D gene: TRBD1
J gene: TRBJ2-7
V gene: TRBV18
clone size: NA

CDR3 DNA: TGTGCCAGCAGCGTAGCTGGGCAGGGAAGCACCGGGGAGCTGTTTTTT
CDR3 protein: CASSVAGQGSTGELFF
D gene: NA
J gene: TRBJ2-2
V gene: TRBV9
clone size: NA

CDR3 DNA: TGTGCCAGCAGTTTCGGACAGGAGACGTATGGCTACACCTTC
CDR3 protein: CASSFGQETYGYTF
D gene: TRBD1
J gene: TRBJ1-2
V gene: TRBV6-5
clone size: NA

CDR3 DNA: TGTGCCAGCAGCCAACCTCAGGGGAACACTGAAGCTTTCTTT
CDR3 protein: CASSQPQGNTEAFF
D gene: NA
J gene: TRBJ1-1
V gene: TRBV4-2
clone size: NA

CDR3 DNA: TGTGCCAGCAGCTTAGTGAAGCGAGTCACCGGGGAGCTGTTTTTT
CDR3 protein: CASSLVKRVTGELFF
D gene: NA
J gene: TRBJ2-2
V gene: TRBV11-2
clone size: few

CDR3 DNA: TGTTCCAGCAGCTTAGGAGCGGAGAGGTGGTTCTTC
CDR3 protein: CSSSLGAERWFF
D gene: NA
J gene: TRBJ2-1
V gene: TRBV7-9
clone size: NA

CDR3 DNA: TGTGCCAGCAGAGACCCGGGACAGGCGGGCAGCTACACCTTC
CDR3 protein: CASRDPGQAGSYTF
D gene: TRBD1
J gene: TRBJ1-2
V gene: TRBV6-5
clone size: NA

CDR3 DNA: TGTGCCAGCAGCCCCCCGGGGGCGGGAGGGCCGAATGAGCAGTTCTTC
CDR3 protein: CASSPPGAGGPNEQFF
D gene: TRBD2
J gene: TRBJ2-1
V gene: TRBV7-9
clone size: NA

CDR3 DNA: TGTGCCAGCTCACCAGGGAGGCTCTACAATGAGCAGTTCTTC
CDR3 protein: CASSPGRLYNEQFF
D gene: NA
J gene: TRBJ2-1
V gene: TRBV18
clone size: NA

CDR3 DNA: TGTGCCAGCAGGGGGGCAGGGTCGGTTCATTCACCCCTCCACTTT
CDR3 protein: CASRGAGSVHSPLHF
D gene: NA
J gene: TRBJ1-6
V gene: TRBV2
clone size: few

CDR3 DNA: TGCGCCGGGGACAGGGAGCACGAGCAGTACTTC
CDR3 protein: CAGDREHEQYF
D gene: TRBD1
J gene: TRBJ2-7
V gene: TRBV4-1
clone size: NA

CDR3 DNA: TGCAGCGGCGGGCGGGGCCCCAACTCCTACGAGCAGTACTTC
CDR3 protein: CSGGRGPNSYEQYF
D gene: NA
J gene: TRBJ2-7
V gene: TRBV29-1
clone size: NA

CDR3 DNA: TGTGCCAGCCCGAGGGTTGAAGAACTGTTTTTT
CDR3 protein: CASPRVEELFF
D gene: NA
J gene: TRBJ1-4
V gene: TRBV21-1
clone size: NA

CDR3 DNA: TGTGCCAGCAGTGAAATAGGGGGAAGGGGCTATGGCTACACCTTC
CDR3 protein: CASSEIGGRGYGYTF
D gene: NA
J gene: TRBJ1-2
V gene: TRBV2
clone size: NA

CDR3 DNA: TGTGCCAGCAGCTCGGGGGGGGGACAGGGAACAGATACGCAGTATTTT
CDR3 protein: CASSSGGGQGTDTQYF
D gene: NA
J gene: TRBJ2-3
V gene: TRBV7-3
clone size: NA

CDR3 DNA: TGTGCCAGCCAGGGACAGAATAATGAAAAACTGTTTTTT
CDR3 protein: CASQGQNNEKLFF
D gene: TRBD1
J gene: TRBJ1-4
V gene: TRBV28
clone size: NA

CDR3 DNA: TGCGCCAGCAAAATTGGGGCCAGCGGGGATACGCAGTATTTT
CDR3 protein: CASKIGASGDTQYF
D gene: NA
J gene: TRBJ2-3
V gene: TRBV5-1
clone size: NA

CDR3 DNA: TGTGCCAGCAGCCGAAACAGGGGAGACTCACCCCTCCACTTT
CDR3 protein: CASSRNRGDSPLHF
D gene: TRBD1
J gene: TRBJ1-6
V gene: TRBV6-5
clone size: NA

CDR3 DNA: TGTGCCAGCAGTGAAGGTGGGGCTTACACTGAAGCTTTCTTT
CDR3 protein: CASSEGGAYTEAFF
D gene: NA
J gene: TRBJ1-1
V gene: TRBV2
clone size: NA

CDR3 DNA: TGTGCCAGCAGTTGGGGCAGGGCATATGAGCAGTTCTTC
CDR3 protein: CASSWGRAYEQFF
D gene: NA
J gene: TRBJ2-1
V gene: TRBV27
clone size: once

CDR3 DNA: TGTGCCAGCAGTGTTCTAGCGGGCTCCTACAATGAGCAGTTCTTC
CDR3 protein: CASSVLAGSYNEQFF
D gene: TRBD2
J gene: TRBJ2-1
V gene: TRBV6-5
clone size: few

CDR3 DNA: TGCGCCAGCAGCTGGGTAGCCCTTGGTACTGAAGCTTTCTTT
CDR3 protein: CASSWVALGTEAFF
D gene: NA
J gene: TRBJ1-1
V gene: TRBV5-1
clone size: NA

CDR3 DNA: TGTGCCAGCAGCCAGGACCCTCTCGACAGGGCTGGCACAGATACGCAGTATTTT
CDR3 protein: CASSQDPLDRAGTDTQYF
D gene: TRBD1
J gene: TRBJ2-3
V gene: TRBV4-2
clone size: NA

CDR3 DNA: TGTGCCAGCAGCCAGACACAAAACCCATCTGAAGCTTTCTTT
CDR3 protein: CASSQTQNPSEAFF
D gene: NA
J gene: TRBJ1-1
V gene: TRBV5-4
clone size: NA

CDR3 DNA: TGTGCCAGCAGTTACTCGAAGGCTAGCGGGAGGGAGGAGCAGTACTTC
CDR3 protein: CASSYSKASGREEQYF
D gene: TRBD2
J gene: TRBJ2-7
V gene: TRBV6-5
clone size: few

CDR3 DNA: TGTGCCTGGAGCCCTAACCCAGATACGCAGTATTTT
CDR3 protein: CAWSPNPDTQYF
D gene: NA
J gene: TRBJ2-3
V gene: TRBV30
clone size: NA

CDR3 DNA: TGTGCCATCAGTGAGTCGAAGGAGTATGGCTACACCTTC
CDR3 protein: CAISESKEYGYTF
D gene: NA
J gene: TRBJ1-2
V gene: TRBV10-3
clone size: few

CDR3 DNA: TGTGCCAGCAGCCAGGCTAGCGGTGAGCAGTTCTTC
CDR3 protein: CASSQASGEQFF
D gene: TRBD2
J gene: TRBJ2-1
V gene: TRBV2
clone size: NA

CDR3 DNA: TGTGCCAGCAGCAGGTTGACAGGGGGCCACACTGAAGCTTTCTTT
CDR3 protein: CASSRLTGGHTEAFF
D gene: TRBD1
J gene: TRBJ1-1
V gene: TRBV9
clone size: NA

CDR3 DNA: TGTGCCAGCAGCTGGGGGGGGGATTCACCCCTCCACTTT
CDR3 protein: CASSWGGDSPLHF
D gene: NA
J gene: TRBJ1-6
V gene: TRBV11-2
clone size: NA

CDR3 DNA: TGTGCCAGCATACGGGAAGTCAATCAGCCCCAGCATTTT
CDR3 protein: CASIREVNQPQHF
D gene: NA
J gene: TRBJ1-5
V gene: TRBV6-1
clone size: NA

CDR3 DNA: TGTGCCAGCAGGAGACGGACAGCCTTCAATCAGCCCCAGCATTTT
CDR3 protein: CASRRRTAFNQPQHF
D gene: NA
J gene: TRBJ1-5
V gene: TRBV28
clone size: NA

CDR3 DNA: TGTGCCAGCAGGCGACAGGGCCTGAGCTCCTACGAGCAGTACTTC
CDR3 protein: CASRRQGLSSYEQYF
D gene: TRBD1
J gene: TRBJ2-7
V gene: TRBV6-5
clone size: NA

CDR3 DNA: TGTGCCAGTAGGAATCCCGGGACTAGCGCACCTAGCACAGATACGCAGTATTTT
CDR3 protein: CASRNPGTSAPSTDTQYF
D gene: TRBD2
J gene: TRBJ2-3
V gene: TRBV19
clone size: NA

CDR3 DNA: TGTGCCAGCAGTTTCTCTTACAGGAACACTGAAGCTTTCTTT
CDR3 protein: CASSFSYRNTEAFF
D gene: NA
J gene: TRBJ1-1
V gene: TRBV6-6
clone size: NA

CDR3 DNA: TGCGCCAGCAGCTTGGCTAGCACCACGACAGATACGCAGTATTTT
CDR3 protein: CASSLASTTTDTQYF
D gene: NA
J gene: TRBJ2-3
V gene: TRBV5-1
clone size: once

CDR3 DNA: TGTGCCAGCAGCTTGGGGAGAGCATCCTATAATTCACCCCTCCACTTT
CDR3 protein: CASSLGRASYNSPLHF
D gene: NA
J gene: TRBJ1-6
V gene: TRBV11-1
clone size: NA

CDR3 DNA: TGTGCCAGCAGCGTAGCGGGCCAAGAGACCCAGTACTTC
CDR3 protein: CASSVAGQETQYF
D gene: NA
J gene: TRBJ2-5
V gene: TRBV9
clone size: NA

CDR3 DNA: TGTGCCAGCAGCGAAAAGTCGGGACTAACTACTCCCTACGAGCAGTACTTC
CDR3 protein: CASSEKSGLTTPYEQYF
D gene: TRBD2
J gene: TRBJ2-7
V gene: TRBV11-1
clone size: NA

CDR3 DNA: TGTGCCAGTAGTATAAAGGACAGGGCTCGCGAGCAGTACTTC
CDR3 protein: CASSIKDRAREQYF
D gene: TRBD1
J gene: TRBJ2-7
V gene: TRBV19
clone size: NA

CDR3 DNA: TGTGCCAGCAGCTCCACGGCAGGGATCACCTCTGGGGCCAACGTCCTGACTTTC
CDR3 protein: CASSSTAGITSGANVLTF
D gene: NA
J gene: TRBJ2-6
V gene: TRBV7-6
clone size: NA